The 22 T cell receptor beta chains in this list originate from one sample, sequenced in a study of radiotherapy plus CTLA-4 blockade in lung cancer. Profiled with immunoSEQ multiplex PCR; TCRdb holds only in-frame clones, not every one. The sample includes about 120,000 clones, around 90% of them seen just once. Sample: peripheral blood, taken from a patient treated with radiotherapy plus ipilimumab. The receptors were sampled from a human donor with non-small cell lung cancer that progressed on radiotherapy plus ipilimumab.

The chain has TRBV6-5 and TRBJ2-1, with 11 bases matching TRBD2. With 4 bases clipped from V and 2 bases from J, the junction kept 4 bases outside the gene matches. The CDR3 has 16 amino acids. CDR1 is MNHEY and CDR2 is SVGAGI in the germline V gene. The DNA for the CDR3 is TGTGCCAGCAGTTTAGCGGGAGGGCCCACCTACAATGAGCAGTTCTTC. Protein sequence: CASSLAGGPTYNEQFF.

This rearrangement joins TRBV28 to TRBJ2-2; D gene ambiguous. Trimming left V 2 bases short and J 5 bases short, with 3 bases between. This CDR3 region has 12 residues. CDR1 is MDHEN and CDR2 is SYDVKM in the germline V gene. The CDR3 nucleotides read TGTGCCAGCAGTTTAGGTACCGGGGAGCTGTTTTTT. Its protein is CASSLGTGELFF.

CDR3 sequence (DNA): TGTGCCAGCAGCCCCGGGACCGGGGCCTACAATGAGCAGTTCTTC. Its protein product is CASSPGTGAYNEQFF. The chain employs TRBV7-9 and TRBJ2-1; possibly TRBD1 or TRBD2 for D (5 bases each). Between the trimmed V and J ends, which lost 5 bases and 2 bases, there was a span of 13 bases. The CDR3 has 15 residues. CDR1 is SEHNR and CDR2 is FQNEAQ in the germline V gene (reference sequence).

The CDR3 loop reads CASSLWSINYGYTF. The CDR3 region has the DNA TGTGCCAGTAGTCTCTGGAGTATTAACTATGGCTACACCTTC. The chain links TRBV19 to TRBJ1-2; D ambiguous. CDR1 is LNHDA, CDR2 SQIVND, per germline (reference sequence). Deletions cut 5 bases from V and 1 base from J, with 11 bases between. This CDR3 region has 14 residues.

CDR3 loop: CASSPGQPPYEQYF. CDR3 bases: TGTGCCAGCAGCCCGGGACAACCACCTTACGAGCAGTACTTC. The V and J genes are TRBV5-4 and TRBJ2-7, with D perhaps TRBD1 (6 bases). Germline V lookup: CDR1 SGHNT, CDR2 YYREEE (reference sequence). Between the trimmed V and J ends, which lost 4 bases and 4 bases, there was a span of 15 bases. The CDR3 spans 14 residues. Full variable domain (missing parts from reference TRBV5-4 and TRBJ2-7): ETGVTQSPTHLIKTRGQQVTLRCSSQSGHNTVSWYQQALGQGPQFIFQYYREEENGRGNFPPRFSGLQFPNYSSELNVNALELDDSALYLCASSPGQPPYEQYFGPGTRLTVT.

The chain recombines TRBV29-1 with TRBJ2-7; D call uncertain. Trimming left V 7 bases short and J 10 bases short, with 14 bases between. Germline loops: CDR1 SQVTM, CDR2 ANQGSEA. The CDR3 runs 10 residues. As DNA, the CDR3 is TGCAGCGCCGACCTTCAGATCCAGTACTTC. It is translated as CSADLQIQYF.

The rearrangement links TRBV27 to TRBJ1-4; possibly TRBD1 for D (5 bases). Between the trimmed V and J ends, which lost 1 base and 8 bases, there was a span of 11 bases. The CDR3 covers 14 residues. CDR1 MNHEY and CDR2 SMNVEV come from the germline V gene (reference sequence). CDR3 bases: TGTGCCAGCAGTTTATGGAGGGGCGGGGAAAAACTGTTTTTT. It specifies CASSLWRGGEKLFF.

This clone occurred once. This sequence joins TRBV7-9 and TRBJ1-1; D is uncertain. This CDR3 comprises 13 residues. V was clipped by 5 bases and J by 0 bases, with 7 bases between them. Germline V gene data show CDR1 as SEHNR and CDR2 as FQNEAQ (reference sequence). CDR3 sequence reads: CASSQILNTEAFF. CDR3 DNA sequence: TGTGCCAGCAGCCAAATATTGAACACTGAAGCTTTCTTT.

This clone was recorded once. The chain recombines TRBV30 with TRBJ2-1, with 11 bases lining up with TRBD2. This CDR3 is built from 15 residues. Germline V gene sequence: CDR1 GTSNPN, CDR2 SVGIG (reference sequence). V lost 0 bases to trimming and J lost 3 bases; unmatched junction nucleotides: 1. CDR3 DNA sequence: TGTGCCTGGAGTGTAGGGACTAGCGGCTACAATGAGCAGTTCTTC. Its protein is CAWSVGTSGYNEQFF.

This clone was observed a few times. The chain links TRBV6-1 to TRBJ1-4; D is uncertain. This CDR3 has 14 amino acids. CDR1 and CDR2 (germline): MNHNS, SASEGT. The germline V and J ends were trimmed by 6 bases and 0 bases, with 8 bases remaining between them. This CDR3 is CASRSRATNEKLFF. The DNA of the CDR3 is TGTGCCAGCAGGAGTCGGGCAACTAATGAAAAACTGTTTTTT.

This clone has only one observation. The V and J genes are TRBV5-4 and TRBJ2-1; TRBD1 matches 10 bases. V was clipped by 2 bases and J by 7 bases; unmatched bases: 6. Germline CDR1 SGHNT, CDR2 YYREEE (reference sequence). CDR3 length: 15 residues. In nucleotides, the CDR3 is TGTGCCAGCAGCTTAAGACAGGGGGCTGGTAATGAGCAGTTCTTC. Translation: CASSLRQGAGNEQFF. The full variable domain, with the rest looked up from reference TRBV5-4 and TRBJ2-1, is ETGVTQSPTHLIKTRGQQVTLRCSSQSGHNTVSWYQQALGQGPQFIFQYYREEENGRGNFPPRFSGLQFPNYSSELNVNALELDDSALYLCASSLRQGAGNEQFFGPGTRLTVL.

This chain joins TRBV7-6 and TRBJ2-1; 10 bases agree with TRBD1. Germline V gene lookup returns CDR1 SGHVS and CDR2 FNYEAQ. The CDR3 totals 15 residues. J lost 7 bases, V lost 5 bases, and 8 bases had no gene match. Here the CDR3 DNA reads TGTGCCAGCAGCGATGACAGGGGGCTTGAGAATGAGCAGTTCTTC. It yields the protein CASSDDRGLENEQFF. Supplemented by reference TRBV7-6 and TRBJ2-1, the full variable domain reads GAGVSQSPRYKVTKRGQDVALRCDPISGHVSLYWYRQALGQGPEFLTYFNYEAQQDKSGLPNDRFSAERPEGSISTLTIQRTEQRDSAMYRCASSDDRGLENEQFFGPGTRLTVL.

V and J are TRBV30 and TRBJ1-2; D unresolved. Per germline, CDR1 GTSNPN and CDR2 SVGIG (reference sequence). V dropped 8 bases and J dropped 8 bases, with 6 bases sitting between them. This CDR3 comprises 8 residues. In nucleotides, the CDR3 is TGTGCCGCCTGGGGCTACACCTTC. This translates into CAAWGYTF. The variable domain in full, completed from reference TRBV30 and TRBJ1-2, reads SQTIHQWPATLVQPVGSPLSLECTVEGTSNPNLYWYRQAAGRGLQLLFYSVGIGQISSEVPQNLSASRPQDRQFILSSKKLLLSDSGFYLCAAWGYTFGSGTRLTVV.

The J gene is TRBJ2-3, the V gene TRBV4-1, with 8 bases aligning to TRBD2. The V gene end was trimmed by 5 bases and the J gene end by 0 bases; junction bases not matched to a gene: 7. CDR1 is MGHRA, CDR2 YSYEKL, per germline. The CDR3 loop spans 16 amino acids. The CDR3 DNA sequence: TGCGCCAGCAGCGCCCTGGCTAGCGGGAGCACAGATACGCAGTATTTT. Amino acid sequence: CASSALASGSTDTQYF.

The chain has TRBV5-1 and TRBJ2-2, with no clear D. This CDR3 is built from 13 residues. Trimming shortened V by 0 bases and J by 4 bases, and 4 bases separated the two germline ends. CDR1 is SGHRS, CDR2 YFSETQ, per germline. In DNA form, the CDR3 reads TGCGCCAGCAGCTTGGGGGGCACCGGGGAGCTGTTTTTT. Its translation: CASSLGGTGELFF.

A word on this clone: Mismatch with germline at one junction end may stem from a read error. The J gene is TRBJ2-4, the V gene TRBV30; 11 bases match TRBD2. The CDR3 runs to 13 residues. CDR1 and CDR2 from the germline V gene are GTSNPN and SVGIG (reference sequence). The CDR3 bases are TGTGCCTGGAGCGGGATAGCGGGAGGGCAGGTTAACTTC. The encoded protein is CAWSGIAGGQVNF.

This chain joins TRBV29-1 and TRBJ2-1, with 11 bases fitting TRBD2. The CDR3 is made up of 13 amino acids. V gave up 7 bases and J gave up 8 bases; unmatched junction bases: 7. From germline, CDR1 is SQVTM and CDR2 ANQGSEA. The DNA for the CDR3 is TGCAGCGCCCTACTAGCGGGAGAGTATGAGCAGTTCTTC. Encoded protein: CSALLAGEYEQFF.

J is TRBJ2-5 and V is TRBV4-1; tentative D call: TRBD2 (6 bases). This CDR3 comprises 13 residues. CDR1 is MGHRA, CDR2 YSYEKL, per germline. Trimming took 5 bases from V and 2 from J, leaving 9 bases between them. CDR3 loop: CASSLAAQETQYF. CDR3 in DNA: TGCGCCAGCAGCTTAGCGGCGCAAGAGACCCAGTACTTC.

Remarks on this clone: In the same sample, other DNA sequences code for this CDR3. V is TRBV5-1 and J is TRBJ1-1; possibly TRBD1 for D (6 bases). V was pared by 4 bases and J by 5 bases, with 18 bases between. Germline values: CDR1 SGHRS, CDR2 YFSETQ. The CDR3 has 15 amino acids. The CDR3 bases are TGCGCCAGCAGCCGCGGTCTAGGGGGGGTTACTGAAGCTTTCTTT. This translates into CASSRGLGGVTEAFF.

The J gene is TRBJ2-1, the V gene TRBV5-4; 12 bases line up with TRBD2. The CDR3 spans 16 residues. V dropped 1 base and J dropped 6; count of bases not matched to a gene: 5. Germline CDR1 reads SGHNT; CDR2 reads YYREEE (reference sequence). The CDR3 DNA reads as TGTGCCAGCAGCTTGATCGAGACTAGCGGGAGCAATGAGCAGTTCTTC. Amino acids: CASSLIETSGSNEQFF. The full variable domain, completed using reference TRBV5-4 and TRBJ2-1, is ETGVTQSPTHLIKTRGQQVTLRCSSQSGHNTVSWYQQALGQGPQFIFQYYREEENGRGNFPPRFSGLQFPNYSSELNVNALELDDSALYLCASSLIETSGSNEQFFGPGTRLTVL.

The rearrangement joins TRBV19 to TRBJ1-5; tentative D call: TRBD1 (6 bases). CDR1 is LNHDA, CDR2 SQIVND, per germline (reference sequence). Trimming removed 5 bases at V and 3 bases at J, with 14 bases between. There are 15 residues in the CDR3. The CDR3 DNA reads TGTGCCAGTAGTTCCACGGGGGCGATCAATCAGCCCCAGCATTTT. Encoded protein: CASSSTGAINQPQHF.

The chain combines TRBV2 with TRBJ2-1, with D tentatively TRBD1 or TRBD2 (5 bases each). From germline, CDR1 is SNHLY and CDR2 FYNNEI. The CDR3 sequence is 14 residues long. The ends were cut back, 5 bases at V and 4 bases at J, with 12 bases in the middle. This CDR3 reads CASSSRWGYNEQFF. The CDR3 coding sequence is TGTGCCAGCAGTTCCCGTTGGGGGTACAATGAGCAGTTCTTC.